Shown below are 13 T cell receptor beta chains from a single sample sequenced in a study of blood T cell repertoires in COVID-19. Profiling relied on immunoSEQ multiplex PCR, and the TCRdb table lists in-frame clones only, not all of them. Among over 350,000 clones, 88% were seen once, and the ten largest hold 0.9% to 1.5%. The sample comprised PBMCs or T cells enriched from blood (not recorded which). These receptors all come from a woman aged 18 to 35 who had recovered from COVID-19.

The CDR3 DNA reads TGTGCCAGCAGTTCAGGGGGATATGGCTACACCTTC. This translates into CASSSGGYGYTF. The rearrangement uses TRBV28 and TRBJ1-2, with 7 bases identical to TRBD1. Germline values: CDR1 MDHEN, CDR2 SYDVKM. The CDR3 is made up of 12 amino acids. V lost 4 bases, J lost 5 bases, and 1 base stayed unmatched.

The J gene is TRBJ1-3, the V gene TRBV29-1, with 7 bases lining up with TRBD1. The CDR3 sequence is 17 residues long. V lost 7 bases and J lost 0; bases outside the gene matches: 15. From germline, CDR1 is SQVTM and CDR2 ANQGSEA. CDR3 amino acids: CSAAEGAGRDSGNTIYF. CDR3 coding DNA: TGCAGCGCAGCTGAGGGGGCAGGCAGAGACTCTGGAAACACCATATATTTT.

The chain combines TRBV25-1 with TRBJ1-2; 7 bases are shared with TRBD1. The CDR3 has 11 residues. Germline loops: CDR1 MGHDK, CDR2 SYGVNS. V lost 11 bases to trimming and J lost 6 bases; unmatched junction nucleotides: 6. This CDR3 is CAARGRDGYTF. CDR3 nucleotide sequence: TGTGCCGCGAGGGGGCGAGATGGCTACACCTTC.

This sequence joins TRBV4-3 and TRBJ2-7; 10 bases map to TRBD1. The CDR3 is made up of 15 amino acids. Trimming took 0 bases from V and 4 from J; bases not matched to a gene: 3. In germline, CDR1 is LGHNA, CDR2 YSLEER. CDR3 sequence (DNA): TGCGCCAGCAGCCAAGAGACAGGGGGCGTTTACGAGCAGTACTTC. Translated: CASSQETGGVYEQYF.

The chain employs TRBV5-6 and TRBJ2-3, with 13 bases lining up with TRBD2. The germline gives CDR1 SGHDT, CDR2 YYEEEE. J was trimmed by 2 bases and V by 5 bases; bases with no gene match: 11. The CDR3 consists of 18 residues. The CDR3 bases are TGTGCCAGCAGGTATCGAGGACTAGCGGGGGCGATCACAGATACGCAGTATTTT. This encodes CASRYRGLAGAITDTQYF.

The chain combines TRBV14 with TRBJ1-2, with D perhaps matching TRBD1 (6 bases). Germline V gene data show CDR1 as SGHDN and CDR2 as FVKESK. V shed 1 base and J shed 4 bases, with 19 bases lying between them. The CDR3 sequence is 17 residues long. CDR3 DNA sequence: TGTGCCAGCAGCCAAGCTGCCCTCACGGGAGGGGGCTATGGCTACACCTTC. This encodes CASSQAALTGGGYGYTF.

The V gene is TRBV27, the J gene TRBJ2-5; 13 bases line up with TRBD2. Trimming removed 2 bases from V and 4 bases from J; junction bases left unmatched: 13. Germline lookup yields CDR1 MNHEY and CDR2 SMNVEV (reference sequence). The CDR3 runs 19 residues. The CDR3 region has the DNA TGTGCCAGCAGTTTAGCCCCCCCCAGACTAGCGGGGGGCCGAGAGACCCAGTACTTC. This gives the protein CASSLAPPRLAGGRETQYF.

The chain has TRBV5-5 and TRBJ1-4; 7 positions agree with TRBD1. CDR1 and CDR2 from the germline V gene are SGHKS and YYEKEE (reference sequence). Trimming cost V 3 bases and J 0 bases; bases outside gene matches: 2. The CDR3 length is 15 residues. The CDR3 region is CASSYGQATNEKLFF. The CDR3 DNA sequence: TGTGCCAGCAGCTATGGACAGGCAACTAATGAAAAACTGTTTTTT.

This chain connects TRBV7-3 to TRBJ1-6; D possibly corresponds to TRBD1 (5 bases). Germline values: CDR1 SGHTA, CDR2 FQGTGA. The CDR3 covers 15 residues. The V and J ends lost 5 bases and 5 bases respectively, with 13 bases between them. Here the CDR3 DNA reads TGTGCCAGCAGCCGGCAGGGCCGGGATAATTCACCCCTCCACTTT. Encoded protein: CASSRQGRDNSPLHF.

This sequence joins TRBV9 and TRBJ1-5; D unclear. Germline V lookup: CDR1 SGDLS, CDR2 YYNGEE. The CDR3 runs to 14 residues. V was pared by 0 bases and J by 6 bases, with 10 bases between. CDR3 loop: CASSVAGSSQPQHF. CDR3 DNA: TGTGCCAGCAGCGTAGCTGGGAGTTCTCAGCCCCAGCATTTT.

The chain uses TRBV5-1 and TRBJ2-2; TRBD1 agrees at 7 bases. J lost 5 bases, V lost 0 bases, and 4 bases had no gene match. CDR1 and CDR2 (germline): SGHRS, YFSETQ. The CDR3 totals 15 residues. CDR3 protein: CASSLVGTDTGELFF. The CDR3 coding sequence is TGCGCCAGCAGCTTGGTCGGGACAGATACCGGGGAGCTGTTTTTT.

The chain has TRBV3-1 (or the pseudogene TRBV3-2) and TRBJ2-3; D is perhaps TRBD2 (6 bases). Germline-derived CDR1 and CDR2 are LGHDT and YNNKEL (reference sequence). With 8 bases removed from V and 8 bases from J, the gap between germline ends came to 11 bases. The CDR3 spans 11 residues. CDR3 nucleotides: TGTGCCAGCTGGTTCGGGGGTACGCAGTATTTT. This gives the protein CASWFGGTQYF.

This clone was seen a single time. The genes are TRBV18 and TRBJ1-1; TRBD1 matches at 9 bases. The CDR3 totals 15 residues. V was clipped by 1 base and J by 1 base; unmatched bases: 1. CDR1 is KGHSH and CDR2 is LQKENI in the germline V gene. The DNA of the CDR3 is TGTGCCAGCTCACCACTGGGACAGGGGAACACTGAAGCTTTCTTT. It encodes CASSPLGQGNTEAFF.